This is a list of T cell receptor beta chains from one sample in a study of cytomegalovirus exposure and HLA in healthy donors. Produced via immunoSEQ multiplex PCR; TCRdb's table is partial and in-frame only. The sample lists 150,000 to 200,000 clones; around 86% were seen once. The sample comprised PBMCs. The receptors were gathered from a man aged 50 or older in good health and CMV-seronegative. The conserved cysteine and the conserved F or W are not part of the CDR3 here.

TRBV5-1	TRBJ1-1	ASSLAGGMHTEAF
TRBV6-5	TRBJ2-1	ASSYRSGYFDEQF
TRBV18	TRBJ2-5	ASSPGYRMETQY
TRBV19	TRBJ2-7	ASSMSGGISSYEQY
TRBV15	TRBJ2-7	ATSRDPGGENEQY
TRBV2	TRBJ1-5	ASSATGFNQPQH
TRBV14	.	ASSQNGDYYEQY
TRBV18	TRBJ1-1	ASSQGQLNTEAF
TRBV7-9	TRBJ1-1	SSSLAAFGAF
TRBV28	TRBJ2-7	ASSFPDRGKDEQY
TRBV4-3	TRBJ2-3	ASSQGVAGVTDTQY
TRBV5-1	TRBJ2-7	ASSLEGRSTSQYEQY
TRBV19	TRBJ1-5	ASSPRGNQPQH
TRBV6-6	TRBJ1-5	ASSRTESEPQH
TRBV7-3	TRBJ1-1	ASSLTEAGLNTEAF
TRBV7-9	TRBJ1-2	ASSLGLRGYT
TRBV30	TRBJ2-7	AWSGSGSYEQY
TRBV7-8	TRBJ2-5	ASSLGGGSTQY
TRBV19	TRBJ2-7	ATRSVSYEQY
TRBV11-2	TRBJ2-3	ASSLVLSGRTDTQY
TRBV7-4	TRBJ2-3	ALNRGSGGADTQY
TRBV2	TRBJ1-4	ASTGTGGYEKLF
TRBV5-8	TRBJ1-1	ASSSGQTNTEAF
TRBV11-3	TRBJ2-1	ASSPGHTAGQF
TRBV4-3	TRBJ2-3	ASSQNSGGADTQY
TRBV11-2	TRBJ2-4	ASSYLRDRKNIQY
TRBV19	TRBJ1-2	ASSISHGQLLYYGYT
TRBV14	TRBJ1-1	ASSPGTGGLAF
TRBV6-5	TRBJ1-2	ASSYPGQRNGYT
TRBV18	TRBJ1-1	ASSPLGTGGGTEAF
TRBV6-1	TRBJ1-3	ASSPGTGSGNTIY
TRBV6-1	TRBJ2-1	ASRESGPIYNEQF
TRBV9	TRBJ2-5	ASSLIGLAGVRETQY
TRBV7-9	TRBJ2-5	ASSATGRQETQY
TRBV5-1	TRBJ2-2	ASSRTSGVGELF
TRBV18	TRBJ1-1	ASSAGLPYSGTEAF
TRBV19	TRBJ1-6	ASSIAGYNSPLH
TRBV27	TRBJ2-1	ASSWLAGTDEQF
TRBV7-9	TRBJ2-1	ASSSMGQGFSNEQF
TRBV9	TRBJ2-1	ASSKYRARVTNEQF
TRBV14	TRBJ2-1	ASSQAGTSLNEQF
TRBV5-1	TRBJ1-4	ASSADRPSEKLF